The entry that follows covers one TCR beta chain sequence. Its antigen remains unknown. The data were taken from a study of vaccination and CD4 T cells after COVID-19. Study details: The peptides that stimulated the cells were overlapping spike peptides from SARS-CoV-2, HCoV-NL63, HCoV-OC43 and HCoV-229E.

The treatment is: roughly 11-day PBMC culture with coronavirus spike peptide pools or control peptides (ViraFEST assay). The Oncomine TCR Beta short-read assay was applied to DNA of cultured CD4+ T cells. Genomic DNA was drawn out of CD4+ T cells grown in culture. TCRdb ran MiXCR on the PCR reads and lists one entry per CDR3 protein. The sample includes roughly 6,600 distinct CDR3 sequences, 22% of them seen just once. This clonotype was sampled from a human donor who had recovered from COVID-19. The input for sequencing was CD4+ T cells from blood, cultured in vitro, taken after SARS-CoV-2 vaccination.

CDR3 protein: CAISEVLGASNQPQHF. CDR3 bases: TGTGCCATCAGTGAGGTTCTAGGGGCGAGCAATCAGCCCCAGCATTTT. This chain connects TRBV10-3 to TRBJ1-5; D is possibly TRBD1 (5 bases). Per the germline V gene, CDR1 is ENHRY and CDR2 is SYGVKD. The CDR3 is 16 residues long. With 2 bases removed from V and 1 base from J, the gap between germline ends came to 12 bases.